The T cell receptor beta chain described here comes from a study of blood T cells in healthy people across ages. In its sample, this clonotype was seen a few times. Using a J-beta primer mix together with a sample-barcoded 5' primer, a second PCR was run for roughly 7 to 12 cycles. Per-sample output comprised a minimum of 3 million paired-end reads containing CDR3. TCRdb called the 5' RACE reads again in MiXCR, with one record for every CDR3 protein. The sample includes about 780,000 distinct CDR3 sequences, about half of them seen just once. The CDR3 loop spans 13 amino acids. V shed 10 bases and J 8 bases; nucleotides not matched to a gene: 11. Germline V gene lookup returns CDR1 MDHEN and CDR2 SYDVKM. Researchers report isolating at least 7 million PBMCs per sample.

What was sequenced was blood. This receptor was obtained from a man aged 80 or over in good health. This rearrangement joins TRBV28 to TRBJ2-5; 9 positions match TRBD1. The CDR3 DNA reads TGTGCCACCCAAGGGGACAGGGTAGGCACCCAGTACTTC. This codes for CATQGDRVGTQYF.